The clone carrying this T cell receptor beta chain was seen once. Germline V gene sequence: CDR1 MNHNS, CDR2 SASEGT. Between the trimmed V and J ends, which lost 7 bases and 3 bases, there was a span of 18 bases. The CDR3 is 15 amino acids. Measured with immunoSEQ multiplex PCR; TCRdb has only the in-frame clones, and not every one. The sample shows under 20,000 clones, approximately 79% of them seen only once. The sample originates from a study of neoadjuvant anti-PD-1 for oral cavity cancer. This receptor was identified in a person aged 40 to 85 with oral cavity squamous cell carcinoma. The specimen comprised PBMCs, sampled before nivolumab (anti-PD-1) treatment. This sequence joins TRBV6-1 and TRBJ1-2; the D gene is possibly TRBD1 (6 bases). In DNA, the CDR3 is TGTGCCAGCACCCGAGGCGGGGGGCAGGACTATGGCTACACCTTC. This sequence encodes CASTRGGGQDYGYTF.